The sequence of this T cell receptor beta chain was determined in a study of CD8 T cells in Susac syndrome. The CDR3 extends over 15 amino acids. With 6 bases clipped from V and 1 base from J, the junction kept 8 bases outside the gene matches. Germline V gene sequence: CDR1 SGHDN, CDR2 FVKESK. The RNA input was roughly 0.45 to 1 ug, and it was reverse transcribed with random hexamers. It was immunoSEQ multiplex PCR that amplified TCR beta CDR3 across 54 Vbeta and 13 Jbeta. TCRdb re-called the immunoSEQ multiplex PCR reads with MiXCR, one entry per CDR3 protein. The sample carries 140,000 or so distinct CDR3 sequences, 85% to 95% recorded once. From blood CD8+ and CD4+ T cells, the TCR beta chain was sequenced. Treatment-naive patients with stable or active relapsing-remitting disease were the multiple sclerosis controls.

The sequence came from a human donor with multiple sclerosis. V and J are TRBV14 and TRBJ1-1, with 7 nucleotides matching TRBD1. Sequenced material: CD4+ T cells from PBMCs. CDR3 in DNA: TGTGCCAGCAGGGACACAGGGGCCGGGAACACTGAAGCTTTCTTT. Protein: CASRDTGAGNTEAFF. The full variable domain, in which reference TRBV14 and TRBJ1-1 provide the parts outside the CDR3, is EAGVTQFPSHSVIEKGQTVTLRCDPISGHDNLYWYRRVMGKEIKFLLHFVKESKQDESGMPNNRFLAERTGGTYSTLKVQPAELEDSGVYFCASRDTGAGNTEAFFGQGTRLTVV.